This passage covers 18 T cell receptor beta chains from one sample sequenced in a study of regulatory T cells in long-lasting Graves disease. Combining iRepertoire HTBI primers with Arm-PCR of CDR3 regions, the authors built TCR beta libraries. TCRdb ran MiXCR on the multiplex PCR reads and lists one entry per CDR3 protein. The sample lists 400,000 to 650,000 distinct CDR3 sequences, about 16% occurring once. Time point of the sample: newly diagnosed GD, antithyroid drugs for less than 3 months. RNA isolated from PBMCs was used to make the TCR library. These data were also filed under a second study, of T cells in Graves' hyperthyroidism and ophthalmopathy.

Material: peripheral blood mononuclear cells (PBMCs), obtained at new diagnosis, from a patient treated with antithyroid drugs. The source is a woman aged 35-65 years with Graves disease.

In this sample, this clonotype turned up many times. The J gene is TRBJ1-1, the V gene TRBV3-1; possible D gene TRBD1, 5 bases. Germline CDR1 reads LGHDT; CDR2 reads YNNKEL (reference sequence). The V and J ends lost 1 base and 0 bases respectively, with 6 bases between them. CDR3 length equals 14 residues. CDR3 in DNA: TGTGCCAGCAGCCAAGGGGGGTTGAACACTGAAGCTTTCTTT. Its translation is CASSQGGLNTEAFF.

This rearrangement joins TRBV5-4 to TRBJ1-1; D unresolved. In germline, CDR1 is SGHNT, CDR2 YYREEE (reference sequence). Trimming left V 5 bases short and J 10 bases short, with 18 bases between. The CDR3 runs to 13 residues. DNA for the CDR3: TGTGCCAGCAGTCCGGGGTCCAGTTCTATAGCTTTCTTT. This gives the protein CASSPGSSSIAFF.

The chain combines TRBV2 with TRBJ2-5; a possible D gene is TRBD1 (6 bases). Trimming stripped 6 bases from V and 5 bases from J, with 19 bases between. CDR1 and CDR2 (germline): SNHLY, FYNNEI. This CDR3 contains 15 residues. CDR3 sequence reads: CASSPDRNQLETQYF. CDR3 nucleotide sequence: TGTGCCAGCAGCCCCGACAGGAATCAGCTCGAGACCCAGTACTTC.

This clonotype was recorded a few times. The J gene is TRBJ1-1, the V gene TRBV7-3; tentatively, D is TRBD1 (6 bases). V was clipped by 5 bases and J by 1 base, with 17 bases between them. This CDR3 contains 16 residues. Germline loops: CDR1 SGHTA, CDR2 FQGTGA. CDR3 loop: CASSPGDRFGNTEAFF. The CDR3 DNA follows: TGTGCCAGCAGCCCAGGGGATAGGTTCGGGAACACTGAAGCTTTCTTT. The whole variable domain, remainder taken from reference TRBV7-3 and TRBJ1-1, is GAGVSQTPSNKVTEKGKYVELRCDPISGHTALYWYRQSLGQGPEFLIYFQGTGAADDSGLPNDRFFAVRPEGSVSTLKIQRTERGDSAVYLCASSPGDRFGNTEAFFGQGTRLTVV.

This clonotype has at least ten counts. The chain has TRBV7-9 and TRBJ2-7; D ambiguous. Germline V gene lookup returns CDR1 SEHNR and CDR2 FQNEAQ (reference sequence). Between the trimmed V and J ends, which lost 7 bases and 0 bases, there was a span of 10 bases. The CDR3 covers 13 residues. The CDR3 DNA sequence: TGTGCCAGCATCCCCTCTTCCTCCTACGAGCAGTACTTC. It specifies CASIPSSSYEQYF. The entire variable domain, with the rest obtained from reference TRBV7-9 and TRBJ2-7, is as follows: DTGVSQNPRHKITKRGQNVTFRCDPISEHNRLYWYRQTLGQGPEFLTYFQNEAQLEKSRLLSDRFSAERPKGSFSTLEIQRTEQGDSAMYLCASIPSSSYEQYFGPGTRLTVT.

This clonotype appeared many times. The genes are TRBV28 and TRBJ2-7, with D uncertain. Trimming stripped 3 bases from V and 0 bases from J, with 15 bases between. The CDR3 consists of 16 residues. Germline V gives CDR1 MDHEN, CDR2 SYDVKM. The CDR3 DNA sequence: TGTGCCAGCAGTTTGTTAGGGCAGTCAAACTCCTACGAGCAGTACTTC. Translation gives CASSLLGQSNSYEQYF. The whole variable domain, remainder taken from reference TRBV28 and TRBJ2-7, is DVKVTQSSRYLVKRTGEKVFLECVQDMDHENMFWYRQDPGLGLRLIYFSYDVKMKEKGDIPEGYSVSREKKERFSLILESASTNQTSMYLCASSLLGQSNSYEQYFGPGTRLTVT.

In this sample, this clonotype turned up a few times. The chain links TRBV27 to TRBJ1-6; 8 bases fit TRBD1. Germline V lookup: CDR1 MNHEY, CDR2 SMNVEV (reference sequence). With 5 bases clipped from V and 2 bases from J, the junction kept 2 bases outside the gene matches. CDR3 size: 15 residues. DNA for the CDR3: TGTGCCAGCAGTCGACAGGGGCCCTATAATTCACCCCTCCACTTT. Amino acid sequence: CASSRQGPYNSPLHF.

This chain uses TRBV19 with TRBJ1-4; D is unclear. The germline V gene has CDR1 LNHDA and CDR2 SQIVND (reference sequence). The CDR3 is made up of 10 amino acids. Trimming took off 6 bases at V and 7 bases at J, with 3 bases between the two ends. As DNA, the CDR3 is TGTGCCAGTAGAAGTGAAAAACTGTTTTTT. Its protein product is CASRSEKLFF.

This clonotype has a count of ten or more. CDR3 bases: TGTGCCAGCAGCCTCTCGGGGGGTATAGGAGAGACCCAGTACTTC. Amino acids: CASSLSGGIGETQYF. The V gene is TRBV7-3, the J gene TRBJ2-5; 7 nucleotides match TRBD2. The V segment lost 5 bases and the J segment 4 bases; nucleotides outside the gene matches: 10. Germline V gene sequence: CDR1 SGHTA, CDR2 FQGTGA. The CDR3 has 15 amino acids.

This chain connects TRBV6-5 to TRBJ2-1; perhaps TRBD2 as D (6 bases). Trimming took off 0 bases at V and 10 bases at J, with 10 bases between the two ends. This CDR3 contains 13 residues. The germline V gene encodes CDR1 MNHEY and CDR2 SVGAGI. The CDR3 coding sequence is TGTGCCAGCAGTTACTCGACCCGGGGGGAGCAGTTCTTC. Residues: CASSYSTRGEQFF.

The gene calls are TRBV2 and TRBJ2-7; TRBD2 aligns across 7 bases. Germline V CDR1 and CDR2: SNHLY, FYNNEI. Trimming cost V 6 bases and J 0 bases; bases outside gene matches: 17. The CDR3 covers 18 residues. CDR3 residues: CASSSPSGPLPPSYEQYF. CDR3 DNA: TGTGCCAGCAGCTCCCCTAGCGGACCATTACCCCCCTCCTACGAGCAGTACTTC.

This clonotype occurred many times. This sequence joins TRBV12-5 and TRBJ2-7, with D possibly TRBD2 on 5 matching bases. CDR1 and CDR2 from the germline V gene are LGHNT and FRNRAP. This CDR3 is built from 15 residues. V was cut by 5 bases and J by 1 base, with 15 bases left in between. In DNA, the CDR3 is TGTGCTAGTGGTGCTTCCGGGGAAGGGTCCTACGAGCAGTACTTC. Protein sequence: CASGASGEGSYEQYF.

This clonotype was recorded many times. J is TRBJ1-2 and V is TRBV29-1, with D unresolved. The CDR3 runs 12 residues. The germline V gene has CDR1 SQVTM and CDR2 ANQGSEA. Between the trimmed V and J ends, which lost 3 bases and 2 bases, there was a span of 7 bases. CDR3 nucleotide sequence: TGCAGCGTTGAGGAACAGAACTATGGCTACACCTTC. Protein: CSVEEQNYGYTF.

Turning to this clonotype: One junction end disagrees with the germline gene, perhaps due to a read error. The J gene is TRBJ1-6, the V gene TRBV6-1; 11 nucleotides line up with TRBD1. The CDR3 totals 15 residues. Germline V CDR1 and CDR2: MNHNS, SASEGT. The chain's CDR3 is CAGRTGGFLNSPLHF. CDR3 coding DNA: TGTGCCGGCAGGACAGGGGGCTTCTTGAATTCACCCCTCCACTTT.

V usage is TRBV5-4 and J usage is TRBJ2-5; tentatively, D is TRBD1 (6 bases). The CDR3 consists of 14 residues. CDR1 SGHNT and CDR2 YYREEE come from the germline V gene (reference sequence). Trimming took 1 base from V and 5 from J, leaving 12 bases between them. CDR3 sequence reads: CASSLLGAQETQYF. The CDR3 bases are TGTGCCAGCAGCTTGTTGGGGGCGCAGGAGACCCAGTACTTC.

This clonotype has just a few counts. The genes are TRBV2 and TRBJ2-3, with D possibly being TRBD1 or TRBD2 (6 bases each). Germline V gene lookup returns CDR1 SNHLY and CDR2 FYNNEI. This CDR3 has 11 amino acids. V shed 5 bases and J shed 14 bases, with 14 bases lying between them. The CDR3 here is CASSSRGPGYF. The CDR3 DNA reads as TGTGCCAGCAGTTCCCGGGGGCCGGGGTATTTT. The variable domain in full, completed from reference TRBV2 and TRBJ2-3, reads EPEVTQTPSHQVTQMGQEVILRCVPISNHLYFYWYRQILGQKVEFLVSFYNNEISEKSEIFDDQFSVERPDGSNFTLKIRSTKLEDSAMYFCASSSRGPGYFGPGTRLTVL.

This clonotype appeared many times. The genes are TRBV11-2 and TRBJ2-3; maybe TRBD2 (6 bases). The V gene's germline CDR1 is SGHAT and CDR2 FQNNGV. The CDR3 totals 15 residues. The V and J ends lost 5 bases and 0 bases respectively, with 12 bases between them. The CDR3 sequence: CASSVNRGSTDTQYF. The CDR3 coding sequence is TGTGCCAGCAGCGTAAACCGGGGGAGCACAGATACGCAGTATTTT.

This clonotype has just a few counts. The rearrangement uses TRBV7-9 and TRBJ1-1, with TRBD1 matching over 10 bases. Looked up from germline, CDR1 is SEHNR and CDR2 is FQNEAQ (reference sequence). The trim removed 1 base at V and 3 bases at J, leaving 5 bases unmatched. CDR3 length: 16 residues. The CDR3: CASSLGQGAVHTEAFF. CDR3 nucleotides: TGTGCCAGCAGCTTAGGACAGGGGGCGGTCCACACTGAAGCTTTCTTT.